The 8 T cell receptor beta chains given below trace back to one sample, sequenced in a study of blood T cells in healthy people across ages. Together with a sample-barcoded 5' primer, a J-beta primer mix was included in a second PCR lasting roughly 6 to 12 cycles. Via MiXCR, TCRdb re-called the 5' RACE reads, giving one row per CDR3 protein. The table shows some 1.6 million distinct CDR3 sequences, with roughly 32% occurring only once. Input material: blood. These receptors were taken from a woman in her 30s in good health.

The chain carries TRBV7-2 and TRBJ1-5; D is unclear. Germline-derived CDR1 and CDR2 are SGHTA and FQGNSA. V dropped 3 bases and J dropped 2 bases, with 11 bases sitting between them. The CDR3 contains 15 residues. CDR3 region: CASSLWSVGNQPQHF. The CDR3 DNA reads as TGTGCCAGCAGCTTGTGGAGCGTAGGCAATCAGCCCCAGCATTTT.

This sequence joins TRBV5-1 and TRBJ2-1, with 9 bases lining up with TRBD2. From germline, CDR1 is SGHRS and CDR2 YFSETQ. CDR3 length equals 16 residues. The trim removed 0 bases at V and 6 bases at J, leaving 7 bases unmatched. The CDR3 sequence is CASSLAASGIGNEQFF. CDR3 nucleotides: TGCGCCAGCAGCTTGGCCGCTAGCGGGATTGGCAATGAGCAGTTCTTC. Full variable domain (missing parts from reference TRBV5-1 and TRBJ2-1): KAGVTQTPRYLIKTRGQQVTLSCSPISGHRSVSWYQQTPGQGLQFLFEYFSETQRNKGNFPGRFSGRQFSNSRSEMNVSTLELGDSALYLCASSLAASGIGNEQFFGPGTRLTVL.

Note on this clonotype: Germline is not matched at one junction end, which may reflect a read error. The rearrangement uses TRBV6-5 and TRBJ2-2; D might be TRBD2 (6 bases). Germline V gives CDR1 MNHEY, CDR2 SVGAGI. This CDR3 comprises 14 residues. CDR3 in DNA: TGTACCAGCAGTCGGACTATACGCACCGGGGAGCTGTTTTTT. Its protein product is CTSSRTIRTGELFF.

This clonotype was found a few times. V is TRBV4-1 and J is TRBJ1-2; D is undetermined. V dropped 4 bases and J dropped 2 bases, with 8 bases sitting between them. From germline, CDR1 is MGHRA and CDR2 YSYEKL. The CDR3 has 13 amino acids. The CDR3 sequence: CASSPSANYGYTF. The CDR3 DNA reads as TGCGCCAGCAGCCCCTCGGCAAACTATGGCTACACCTTC.

The chain carries TRBV6-5 and TRBJ2-7; TRBD1 aligns across 8 bases. The junction had 8 bases not matched to a gene; V was cut back by 8 bases and J by 2 bases. Germline values: CDR1 MNHEY, CDR2 SVGAGI. The CDR3 extends over 14 amino acids. The CDR3 DNA reads as TGTGCCAGCGCCGGGACAGGTTTCGCCTACGAGCAGTACTTC. It codes for CASAGTGFAYEQYF.

Many counts were recorded for this clonotype. This chain uses TRBV4-2 with TRBJ2-6; D gene uncertain. V was clipped by 0 bases and J by 4 bases, with 7 bases between them. CDR1 is LGHNA, CDR2 YNFKEQ, per germline. CDR3 length: 15 residues. CDR3 bases: TGTGCCAGCAGCCAAGACAGTTCCGGGGCCAACGTCCTGACTTTC. It yields the protein CASSQDSSGANVLTF.

The chain links TRBV9 to TRBJ1-2, with D perhaps matching TRBD1 (5 bases). V was cut by 0 bases and J by 4 bases, with 13 bases left in between. The V gene's germline CDR1 is SGDLS and CDR2 YYNGEE. The CDR3 runs to 15 residues. As DNA, the CDR3 is TGTGCCAGCAGCGTAGACCCGACCAGGGCCTATGGCTACACCTTC. It yields the protein CASSVDPTRAYGYTF.

This clonotype has ten or more counts. This rearrangement joins TRBV9 to TRBJ2-3, with D possibly TRBD2 on 5 matching bases. CDR3 length equals 15 residues. Trimming shortened V by 0 bases and J by 6 bases, and 14 bases separated the two germline ends. Per the germline V gene, CDR1 is SGDLS and CDR2 is YYNGEE. CDR3 sequence reads: CASSVATGSIDTQYF. DNA for the CDR3: TGTGCCAGCAGCGTAGCGACGGGAAGCATCGATACGCAGTATTTT.